A few counts support the clone carrying this T cell receptor beta chain. Its antigen is unidentified. The data were obtained in a study of CD8 T cells in ankylosing spondylitis. Study results and caveats: For ankylosing spondylitis blood, a TCR beta motif of about eight highly homologous variants appeared characteristic. Certain motif variants had earlier been reported in reactive arthritis synovial fluid and blood.

V shed 6 bases and J 4 bases; nucleotides not matched to a gene: 10. Germline values: CDR1 MNHNS, CDR2 SASEGT. The length of the CDR3 is 17 residues. Generation of TCR beta libraries employed quantitative 5'-RACE incorporating molecular barcodes. TCRdb re-derived calls from the 5' RACE reads in MiXCR, one entry per CDR3 protein. The sample lists approximately 400,000 distinct CDR3 sequences; approximately 17% were seen once. The V and J genes are TRBV6-1 and TRBJ2-3, with 13 bases aligning to TRBD2. The clonotype comes from a male donor with ankylosing spondylitis. The source material was blood, either unsorted or a sorted T cell fraction (not recorded which). CDR3 bases: TGTGCCAGCAGCCATTTGGCAGGACTAGCGGGAGCAGATACGCAGTATTTT. This translates into CASSHLAGLAGADTQYF.